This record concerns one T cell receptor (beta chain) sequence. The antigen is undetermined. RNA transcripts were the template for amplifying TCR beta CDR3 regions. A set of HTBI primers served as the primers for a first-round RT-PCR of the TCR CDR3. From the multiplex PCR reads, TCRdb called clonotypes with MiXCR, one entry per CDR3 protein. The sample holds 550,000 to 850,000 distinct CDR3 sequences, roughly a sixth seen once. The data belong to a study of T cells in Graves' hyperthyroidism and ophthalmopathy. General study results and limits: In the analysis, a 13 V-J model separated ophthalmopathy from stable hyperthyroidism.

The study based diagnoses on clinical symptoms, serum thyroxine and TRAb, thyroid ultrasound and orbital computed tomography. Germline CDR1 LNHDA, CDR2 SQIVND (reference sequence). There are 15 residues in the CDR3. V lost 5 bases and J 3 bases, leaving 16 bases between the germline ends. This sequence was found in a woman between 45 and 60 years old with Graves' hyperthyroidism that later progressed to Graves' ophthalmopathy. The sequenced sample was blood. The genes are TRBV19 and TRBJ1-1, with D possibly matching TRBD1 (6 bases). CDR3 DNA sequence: TGTGCCAGTAGTCCGGTGACAGGTGCCTACACTGAAGCTTTCTTT. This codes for CASSPVTGAYTEAFF.